This T cell receptor (beta chain) was captured in a study of cytotoxic CD8 clonotypes in ibrutinib-treated CLL. Study overall: The authors obtained response samples at a median of around eleven months of treatment, range 6 to 36.

After removal of 5 bases from V and 3 bases from J, the junction contained 1 base not matched to a gene. CDR1 and CDR2 (germline): SGHVS, FNYEAQ. The CDR3 sequence is 15 residues long. Profiling relied on immunoSEQ multiplex PCR, and the TCRdb table lists in-frame clones only, not all of them. The sample has 150,000 to 200,000 clones, more than 75% seen once. This clone came up once. Antigen: not known. Study-level results: Shared public clonotypes were rare, and on treatment they either got smaller or stayed the same. Baseline levels of clonality went above those of age-matched healthy donors and moved with circulating CD8+ T-cell counts.

This TCR was recovered from a human donor with chronic lymphocytic leukemia. The chain is built from TRBV7-6 and TRBJ2-2, with 12 bases lining up with TRBD2. The sample consisted of PBMCs, taken after 12 months of ibrutinib treatment. The CDR3 DNA reads TGTGCCAGCAGCCGACTAGCGGGGGACACCGGGGAGCTGTTTTTT. Protein sequence: CASSRLAGDTGELFF.